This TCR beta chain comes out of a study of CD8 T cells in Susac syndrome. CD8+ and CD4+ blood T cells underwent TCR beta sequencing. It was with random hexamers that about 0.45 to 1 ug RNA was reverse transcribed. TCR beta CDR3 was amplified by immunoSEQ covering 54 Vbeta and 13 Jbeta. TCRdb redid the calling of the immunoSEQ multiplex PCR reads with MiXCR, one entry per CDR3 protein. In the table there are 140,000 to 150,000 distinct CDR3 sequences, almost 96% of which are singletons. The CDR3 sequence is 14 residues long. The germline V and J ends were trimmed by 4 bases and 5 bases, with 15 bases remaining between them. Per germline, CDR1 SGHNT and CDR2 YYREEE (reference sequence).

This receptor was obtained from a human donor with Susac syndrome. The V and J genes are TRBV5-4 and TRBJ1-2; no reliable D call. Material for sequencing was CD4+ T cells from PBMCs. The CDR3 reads CASSPRGAGYGYTF. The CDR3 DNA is TGTGCCAGCAGCCCCCGGGGAGCGGGGTATGGCTACACCTTC.